The present TCR beta chain was sequenced within a study of T cell responses to AZD1222 COVID-19 vaccine. Per germline, CDR1 SGHTA and CDR2 FQGTGA. This CDR3 spans 14 amino acids. V was pared by 5 bases and J by 2 bases, with 5 bases of the junction left unmatched. Here immunoSEQ multiplex PCR was the method, and the copy in TCRdb shows in-frame clones only, minus some. The sample lists 100,000 or so clones, around 84% occurring once. V usage is TRBV7-3 and J usage is TRBJ2-5; TRBD2 aligns across 7 bases. The sequencing here drew on peripheral blood, taken on day 0 of AZD1222 vaccination. This clonotype originated in an adult in good health. This CDR3 reads CASSPGGEQETQYF. Here the CDR3 DNA reads TGTGCCAGCAGCCCGGGGGGAGAGCAAGAGACCCAGTACTTC.